This T cell receptor (beta chain) was captured in a study of blood T cell repertoires in COVID-19. Turning to the study itself: Acute and convalescent COVID-19 samples came from the United States, Italy and Spain. T cells, B-cell-depleted T cells, or PBMCs supplied cDNA or gDNA.

As originally analysed: Reference gene primer amplification gave estimated nucleated cell counts. Data came from immunoSEQ multiplex PCR; TCRdb stores just in-frame clones and leaves some out. From that table come the V and J calls and clone size; the DNA was used to work out D and trimming. The table records 70,000 to 80,000 clones, approximately 86% of them present only once. The sequence was collected from a woman aged 60 to 75 with acute or convalescent COVID-19. The sequencing sample was made of peripheral blood.

The CDR3 here is CASETDSEQFF. The DNA for the CDR3 is TGTGCCAGCGAGACCGACAGCGAGCAGTTCTTC. This chain connects TRBV6-5 to TRBJ2-1; D is possibly TRBD1 (5 bases). CDR1 and CDR2 (germline): MNHEY, SVGAGI. Trimming removed 8 bases at V and 10 bases at J, with 12 bases between. The CDR3 runs 11 residues.